Included here is one T cell receptor beta chain sequence, with context. These data originate in a study of CD8 T cells in Susac syndrome. A quantity of about 0.5 to 1 ug RNA underwent reverse transcription using random hexamers. TCRdb re-analysed the immunoSEQ multiplex PCR reads in MiXCR, keeping a single row per CDR3 protein. In the table there are over 95,000 distinct CDR3 sequences, 85% to 95% of which are singletons. Sequences were obtained from CD4+ T cells from PBMCs. This receptor was taken from a human donor in good health.

CDR3 loop: CASTGGVTNSYNEQFF. The CDR3 DNA sequence: TGTGCCAGCACGGGCGGGGTGACGAACTCCTACAATGAGCAGTTCTTC. The chain carries TRBV6-1 and TRBJ2-1; a possible D gene is TRBD2 (6 bases). The germline V gene has CDR1 MNHNS and CDR2 SASEGT. Between the trimmed V and J ends, which lost 7 bases and 0 bases, there was a span of 16 bases. This CDR3 contains 16 residues.